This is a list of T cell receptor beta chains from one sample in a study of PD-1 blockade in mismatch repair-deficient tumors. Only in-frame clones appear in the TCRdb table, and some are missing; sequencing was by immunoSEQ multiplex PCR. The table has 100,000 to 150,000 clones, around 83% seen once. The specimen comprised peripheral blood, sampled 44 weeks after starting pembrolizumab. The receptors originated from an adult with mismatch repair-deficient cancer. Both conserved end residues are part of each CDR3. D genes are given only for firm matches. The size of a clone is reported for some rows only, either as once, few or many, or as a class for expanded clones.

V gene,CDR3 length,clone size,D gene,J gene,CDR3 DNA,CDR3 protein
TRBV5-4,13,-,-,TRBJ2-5,TGTGCCAGCAGCTTGGGTATCATGGGAACCCAGTACTTC,CASSLGIMGTQYF
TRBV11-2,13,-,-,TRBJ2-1,TGTGCCAGCAGCTCTTTAACCTACAATGAGCAGTTCTTC,CASSSLTYNEQFF
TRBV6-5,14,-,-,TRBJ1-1,TGTGCCAGCAGTATAGGACAGTCCTACACTGAAGCTTTCTTT,CASSIGQSYTEAFF
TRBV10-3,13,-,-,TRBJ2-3,TGTGCCATCACGGGCGGAGGCACAGATACGCAGTATTTT,CAITGGGTDTQYF
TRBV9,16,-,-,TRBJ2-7,TGTGCCAGCAGCCACACCAAGGAGGGGTCCCTGTACGAGCAGTACTTC,CASSHTKEGSLYEQYF
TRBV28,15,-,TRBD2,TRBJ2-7,TGTGCCAGCAGTTTAACCCTAGCGGGTACCTACGAGCAGTACTTC,CASSLTLAGTYEQYF
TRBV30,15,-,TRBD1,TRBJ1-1,TGTGCCTGGAGTGCGACAGGGCTGGCAGGCACTGAAGCTTTCTTT,CAWSATGLAGTEAFF
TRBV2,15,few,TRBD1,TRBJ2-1,TGTGCCAGCAGTGTACGGGACAGGGGGTACAGTGAGCAGTTCTTC,CASSVRDRGYSEQFF
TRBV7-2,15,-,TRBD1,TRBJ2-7,TGTGCCAGCAGAGAAGGACAGGGATCGTCCTACGAGCAGTACTTC,CASREGQGSSYEQYF
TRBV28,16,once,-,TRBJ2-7,TGTGCCAGCAGTTTATCCCGGGCGGGGATCTCCTACGAGCAGTACTTC,CASSLSRAGISYEQYF
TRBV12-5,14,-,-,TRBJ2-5,TGTGCTAGTGGCTACGCGGAGGGTGTGGAGACCCAGTACTTC,CASGYAEGVETQYF
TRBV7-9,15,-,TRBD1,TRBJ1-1,TGTGCCAGCAGCCCGCGCCGACAGGGGGCAACTGAAGCTTTCTTT,CASSPRRQGATEAFF
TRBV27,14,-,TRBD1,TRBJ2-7,TGTGCCAGCAGTTGGGGGACAGGGAACTACGAGCAGTACTTC,CASSWGTGNYEQYF
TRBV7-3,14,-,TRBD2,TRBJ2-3,TGTGCCAGCAGCTCGGATAGCGGGGCAGATACGCAGTATTTT,CASSSDSGADTQYF
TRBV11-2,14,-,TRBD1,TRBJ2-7,TGTGCCAGCAGCTTAGAGGGACAGGCTGGGGAGCAGTACTTC,CASSLEGQAGEQYF